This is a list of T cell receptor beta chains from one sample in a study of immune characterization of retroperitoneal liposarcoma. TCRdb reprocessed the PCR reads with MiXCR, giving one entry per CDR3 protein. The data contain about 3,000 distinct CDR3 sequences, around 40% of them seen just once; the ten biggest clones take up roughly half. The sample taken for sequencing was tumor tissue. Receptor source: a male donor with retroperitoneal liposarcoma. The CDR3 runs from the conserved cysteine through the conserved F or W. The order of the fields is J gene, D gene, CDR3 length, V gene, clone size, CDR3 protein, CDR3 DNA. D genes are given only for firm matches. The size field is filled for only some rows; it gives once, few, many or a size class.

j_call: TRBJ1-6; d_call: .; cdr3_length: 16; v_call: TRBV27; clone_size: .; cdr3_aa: CASRRDTSSYNSPLHF; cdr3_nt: TGTGCCAGCAGGCGGGACACGAGCTCCTATAATTCACCCCTCCACTTT
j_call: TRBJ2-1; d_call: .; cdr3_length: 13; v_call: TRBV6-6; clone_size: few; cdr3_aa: CASSYSGAHEQFF; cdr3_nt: TGTGCCAGCAGTTACTCGGGGGCTCACGAGCAGTTCTTC
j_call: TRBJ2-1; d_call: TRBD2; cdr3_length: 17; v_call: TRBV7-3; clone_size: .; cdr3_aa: CASSFFPRLAGGNEQFF; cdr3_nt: TGTGCCAGCAGCTTTTTCCCACGACTAGCGGGGGGGAATGAGCAGTTCTTC
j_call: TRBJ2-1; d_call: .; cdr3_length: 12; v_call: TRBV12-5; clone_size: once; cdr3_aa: CASGFSGNEQFF; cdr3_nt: TGTGCTAGTGGTTTTAGCGGCAATGAGCAGTTCTTC
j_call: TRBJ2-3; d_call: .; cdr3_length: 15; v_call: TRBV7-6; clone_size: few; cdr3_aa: CASSPGGPARDTQYF; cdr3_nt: TGTGCCAGCAGCCCCGGTGGGCCGGCTAGAGATACGCAGTATTTT
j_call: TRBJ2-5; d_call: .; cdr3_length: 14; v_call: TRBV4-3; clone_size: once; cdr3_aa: CASSQGNLGETQYF; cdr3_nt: TGCGCCAGCAGCCAAGGGAACCTTGGAGAGACCCAGTACTTC
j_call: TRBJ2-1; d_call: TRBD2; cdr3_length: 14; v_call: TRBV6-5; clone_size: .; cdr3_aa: CASSGGLAGGEQFF; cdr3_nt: TGTGCCAGCAGTGGGGGCCTAGCGGGAGGTGAGCAGTTCTTC
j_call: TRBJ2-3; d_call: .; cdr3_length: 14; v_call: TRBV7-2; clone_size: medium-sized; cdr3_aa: CASSLSGGTDTQYF; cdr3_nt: TGTGCCAGCAGCTTATCGGGGGGCACAGATACGCAGTATTTT
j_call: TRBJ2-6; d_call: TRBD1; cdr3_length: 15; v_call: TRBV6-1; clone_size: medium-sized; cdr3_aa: CASTTGGSGANVLTF; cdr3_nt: TGTGCCAGCACCACAGGGGGCTCTGGGGCCAACGTCCTGACTTTC
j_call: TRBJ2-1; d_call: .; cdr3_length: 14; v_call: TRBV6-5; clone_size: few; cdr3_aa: CASSYDAGFGEQFF; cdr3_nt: TGTGCCAGCAGTTACGACGCGGGGTTCGGGGAGCAGTTCTTC
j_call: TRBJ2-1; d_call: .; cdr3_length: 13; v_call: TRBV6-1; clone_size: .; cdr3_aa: CASSDNGYNEQFF; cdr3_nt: TGTGCCAGCAGTGATAATGGATACAATGAGCAGTTCTTC
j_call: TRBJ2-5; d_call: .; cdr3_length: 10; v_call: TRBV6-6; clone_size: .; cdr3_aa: CASSHEAQYF; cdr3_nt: TGTGCCAGCAGCCACGAGGCGCAGTACTTC
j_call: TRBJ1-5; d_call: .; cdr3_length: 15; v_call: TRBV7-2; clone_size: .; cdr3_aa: CASSPSPYSNQPQHF; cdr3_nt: TGTGCCAGCAGCCCGAGTCCATATAGCAATCAGCCCCAGCATTTT
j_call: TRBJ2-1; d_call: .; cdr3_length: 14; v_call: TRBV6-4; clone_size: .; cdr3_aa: CASSPSVSYNEQFF; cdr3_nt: TGTGCCAGCAGTCCTAGCGTTTCCTACAATGAGCAGTTCTTC
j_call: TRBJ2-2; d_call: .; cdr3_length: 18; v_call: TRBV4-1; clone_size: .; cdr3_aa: CASSQRPVGRELPGELFF; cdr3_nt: TGCGCCAGCAGCCAACGACCCGTGGGACGGGAGTTGCCCGGGGAGCTGTTTTTT
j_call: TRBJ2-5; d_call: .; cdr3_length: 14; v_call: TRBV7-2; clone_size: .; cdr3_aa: CASSARENGETQYF; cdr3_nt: TGTGCCAGCAGCGCCCGGGAGAACGGAGAGACCCAGTACTTC
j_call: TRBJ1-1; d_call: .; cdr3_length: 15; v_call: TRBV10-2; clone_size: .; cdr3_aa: CASSAEGGWDTEAFF; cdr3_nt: TGCGCCAGCAGTGCTGAGGGGGGGTGGGACACTGAAGCTTTCTTT
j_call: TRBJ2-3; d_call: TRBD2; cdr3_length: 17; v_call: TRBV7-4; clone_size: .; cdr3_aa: CASTRVAGVKGTDTQYF; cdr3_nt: TGTGCCAGCACCCGGGTAGCGGGAGTTAAGGGGACAGATACGCAGTATTTT
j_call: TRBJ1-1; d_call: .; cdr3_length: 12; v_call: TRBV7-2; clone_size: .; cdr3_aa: CASSFGGPEAFF; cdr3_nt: TGTGCCAGCAGCTTTGGGGGCCCTGAAGCTTTCTTT
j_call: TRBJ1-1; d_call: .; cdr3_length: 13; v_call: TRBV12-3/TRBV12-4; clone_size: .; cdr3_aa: CASSLAGLTEAFF; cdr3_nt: TGTGCCAGCAGTTTAGCGGGACTCACTGAAGCTTTCTTT
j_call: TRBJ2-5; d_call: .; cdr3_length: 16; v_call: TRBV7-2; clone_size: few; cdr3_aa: CASSLNPPTTGETQYF; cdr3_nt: TGTGCCAGCAGCTTAAATCCACCTACAACGGGGGAGACCCAGTACTTC
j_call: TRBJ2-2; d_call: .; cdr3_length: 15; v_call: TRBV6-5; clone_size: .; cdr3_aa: CASSYSSAVTGELFF; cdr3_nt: TGTGCCAGCAGTTACTCGTCAGCGGTCACCGGGGAGCTGTTTTTT
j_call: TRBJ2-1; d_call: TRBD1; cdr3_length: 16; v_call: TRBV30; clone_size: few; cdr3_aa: CAWSTPPGQSYNEQFF; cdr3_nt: TGTGCCTGGAGTACACCACCGGGACAGAGTTACAATGAGCAGTTCTTC
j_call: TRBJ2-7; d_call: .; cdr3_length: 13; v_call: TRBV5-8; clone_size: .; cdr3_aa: CASSLGEAYEQYF; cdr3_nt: TGTGCCAGCAGCTTGGGGGAGGCCTACGAGCAGTACTTC
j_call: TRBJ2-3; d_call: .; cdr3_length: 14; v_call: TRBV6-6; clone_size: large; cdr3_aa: CASSYHAVGDTQYF; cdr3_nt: TGTGCCAGCAGTTACCACGCGGTTGGAGATACGCAGTATTTT
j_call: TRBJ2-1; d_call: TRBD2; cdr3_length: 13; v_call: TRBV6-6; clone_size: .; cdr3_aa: CASRTSGSGEQFF; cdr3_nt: TGTGCCAGCAGGACTAGCGGGAGTGGCGAGCAGTTCTTC
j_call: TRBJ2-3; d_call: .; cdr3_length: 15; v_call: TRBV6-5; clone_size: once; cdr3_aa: CASSDTWGGTDTQYF; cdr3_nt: TGTGCCAGCAGTGATACCTGGGGCGGGACAGATACGCAGTATTTT
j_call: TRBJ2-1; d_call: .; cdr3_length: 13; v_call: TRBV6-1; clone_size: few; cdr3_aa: CASSEAIGIEQFF; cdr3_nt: TGTGCCAGCAGTGAAGCGATAGGGATTGAGCAGTTCTTC
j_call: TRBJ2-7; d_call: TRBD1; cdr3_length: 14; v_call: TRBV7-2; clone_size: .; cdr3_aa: CASSLGTGGNEQYF; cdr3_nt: TGTGCCAGCAGCTTAGGGACAGGGGGCAATGAGCAGTACTTC
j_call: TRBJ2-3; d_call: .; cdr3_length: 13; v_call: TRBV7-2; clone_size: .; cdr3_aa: CASSTRLGDTQYF; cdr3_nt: TGTGCCAGCAGCACCCGCCTTGGGGATACGCAGTATTTT
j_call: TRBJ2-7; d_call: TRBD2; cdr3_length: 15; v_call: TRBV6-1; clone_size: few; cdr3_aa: CASRETSGRVDEQYF; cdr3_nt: TGTGCCAGCAGGGAGACTAGCGGGAGGGTGGACGAGCAGTACTTC
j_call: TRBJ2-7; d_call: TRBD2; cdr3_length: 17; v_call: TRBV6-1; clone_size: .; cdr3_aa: CASSRGTSGKSPNEQYF; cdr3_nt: TGTGCCAGCAGTAGGGGGACTAGCGGGAAAAGCCCCAATGAGCAGTACTTC
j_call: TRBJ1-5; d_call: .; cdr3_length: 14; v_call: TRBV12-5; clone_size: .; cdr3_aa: CASGIGPTNQPQHF; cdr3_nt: TGTGCTAGTGGTATCGGACCCACCAATCAGCCCCAGCATTTT
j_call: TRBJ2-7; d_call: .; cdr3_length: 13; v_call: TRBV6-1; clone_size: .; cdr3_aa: CASSRASFYEQYF; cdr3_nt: TGTGCCAGCAGCAGGGCATCGTTCTACGAGCAGTACTTC
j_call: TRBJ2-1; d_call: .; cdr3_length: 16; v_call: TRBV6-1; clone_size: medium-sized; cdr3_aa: CASSPATGEGEETQFF; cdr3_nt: TGTGCCAGCAGCCCAGCGACAGGAGAGGGAGAGGAGACCCAGTTCTTC
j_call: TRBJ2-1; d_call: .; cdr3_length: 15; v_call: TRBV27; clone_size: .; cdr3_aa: CASSSPSGLSYEQFF; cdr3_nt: TGTGCCAGCAGTTCCCCGAGCGGACTCTCCTACGAGCAGTTCTTC
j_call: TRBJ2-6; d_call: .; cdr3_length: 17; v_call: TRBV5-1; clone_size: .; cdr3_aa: CASSPWASSSGANGLTF; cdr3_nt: TGCGCCAGCAGCCCCTGGGCGTCCAGCTCTGGGGCCAACGGCCTGACTTTC
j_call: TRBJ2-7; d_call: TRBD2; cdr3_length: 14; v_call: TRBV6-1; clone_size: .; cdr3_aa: CASSESSGSYEQYF; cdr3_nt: TGTGCCAGCAGTGAATCTAGCGGGAGCTACGAGCAGTACTTC
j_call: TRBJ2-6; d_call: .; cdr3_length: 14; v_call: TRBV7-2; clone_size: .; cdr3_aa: CASRRDSGANVLTF; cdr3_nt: TGTGCCAGCAGGAGGGACTCTGGGGCCAACGTCCTGACTTTC
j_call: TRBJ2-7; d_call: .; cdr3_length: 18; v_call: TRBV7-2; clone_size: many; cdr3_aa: CASSLIKQFPVSYNEQYF; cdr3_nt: TGTGCCAGCAGCTTAATCAAACAGTTTCCAGTCTCCTACAATGAGCAGTACTTC